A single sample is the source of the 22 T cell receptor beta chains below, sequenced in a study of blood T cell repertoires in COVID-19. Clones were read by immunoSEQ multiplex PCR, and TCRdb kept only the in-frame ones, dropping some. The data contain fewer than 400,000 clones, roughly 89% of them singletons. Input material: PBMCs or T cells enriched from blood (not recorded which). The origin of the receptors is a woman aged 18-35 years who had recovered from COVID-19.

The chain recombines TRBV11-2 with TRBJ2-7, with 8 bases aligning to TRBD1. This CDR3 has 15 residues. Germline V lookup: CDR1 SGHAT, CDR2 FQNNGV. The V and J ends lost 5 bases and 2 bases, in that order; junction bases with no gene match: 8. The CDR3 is CASSPRGQGTYEQYF. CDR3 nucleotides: TGTGCCAGCAGCCCCAGGGGGCAGGGAACCTACGAGCAGTACTTC.

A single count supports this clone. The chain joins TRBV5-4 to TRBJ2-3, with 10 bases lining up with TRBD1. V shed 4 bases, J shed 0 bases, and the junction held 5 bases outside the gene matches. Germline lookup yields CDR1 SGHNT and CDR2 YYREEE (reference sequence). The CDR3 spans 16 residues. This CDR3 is CASSTRQGASTDTQYF. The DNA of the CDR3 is TGTGCCAGCAGCACACGACAGGGGGCTAGCACAGATACGCAGTATTTT. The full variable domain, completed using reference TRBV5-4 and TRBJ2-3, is ETGVTQSPTHLIKTRGQQVTLRCSSQSGHNTVSWYQQALGQGPQFIFQYYREEENGRGNFPPRFSGLQFPNYSSELNVNALELDDSALYLCASSTRQGASTDTQYFGPGTRLTVL.

The CDR3 coding sequence is TGTGCCAGCAGCGCCTCGGGAGGCGAGCAGTACTTC. This gives the protein CASSASGGEQYF. The genes are TRBV9 and TRBJ2-7, with 7 bases lining up with TRBD2. In germline, CDR1 is SGDLS, CDR2 YYNGEE. V was pared by 3 bases and J by 6 bases, with 3 bases of the junction left unmatched. CDR3 size: 12 residues.

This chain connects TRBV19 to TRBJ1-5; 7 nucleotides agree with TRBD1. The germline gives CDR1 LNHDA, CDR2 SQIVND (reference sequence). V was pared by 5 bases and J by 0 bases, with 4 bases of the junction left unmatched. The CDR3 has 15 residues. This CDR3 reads CASSAGTDSNQPQHF. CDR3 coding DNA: TGTGCCAGTAGTGCCGGGACAGATAGCAATCAGCCCCAGCATTTT.

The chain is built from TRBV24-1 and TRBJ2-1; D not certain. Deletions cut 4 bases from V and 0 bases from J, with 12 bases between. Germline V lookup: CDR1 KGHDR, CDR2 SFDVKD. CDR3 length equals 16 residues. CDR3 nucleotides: TGTGCCACCAGTGACGCCTTAGCTGGCTCCTACAATGAGCAGTTCTTC. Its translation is CATSDALAGSYNEQFF.

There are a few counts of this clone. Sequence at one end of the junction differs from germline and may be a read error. The CDR3, as DNA: TGTGCCAGCAGCCCGGAGGTAGGGGGCTCCTTC. Amino acids: CASSPEVGGSF. V and J are TRBV7-2 and TRBJ1-2, with 7 bases lining up with TRBD1. Germline assignment: CDR1 SGHTA and CDR2 FQGNSA. CDR3 length: 11 amino acids.

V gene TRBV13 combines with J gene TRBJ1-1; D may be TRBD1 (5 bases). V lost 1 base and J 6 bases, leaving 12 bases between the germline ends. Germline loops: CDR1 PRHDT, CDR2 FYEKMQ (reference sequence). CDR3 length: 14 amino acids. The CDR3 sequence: CASSLASGGAEAFF. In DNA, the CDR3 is TGTGCCAGCAGCTTAGCATCGGGGGGGGCTGAAGCTTTCTTT.

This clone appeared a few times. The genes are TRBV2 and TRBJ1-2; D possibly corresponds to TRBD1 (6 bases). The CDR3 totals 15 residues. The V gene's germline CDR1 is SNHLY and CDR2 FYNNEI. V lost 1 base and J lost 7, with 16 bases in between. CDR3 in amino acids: CASSEGNRDSSGYTF. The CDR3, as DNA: TGTGCCAGCAGTGAAGGGAACAGGGATTCTAGTGGCTACACCTTC.

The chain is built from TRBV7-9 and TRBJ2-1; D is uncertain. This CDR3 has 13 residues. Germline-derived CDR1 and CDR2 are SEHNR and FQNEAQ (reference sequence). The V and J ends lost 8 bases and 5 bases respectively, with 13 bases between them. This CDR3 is CASLAPLNNEQFF. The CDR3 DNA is TGTGCCAGCTTAGCACCGCTTAACAATGAGCAGTTCTTC.

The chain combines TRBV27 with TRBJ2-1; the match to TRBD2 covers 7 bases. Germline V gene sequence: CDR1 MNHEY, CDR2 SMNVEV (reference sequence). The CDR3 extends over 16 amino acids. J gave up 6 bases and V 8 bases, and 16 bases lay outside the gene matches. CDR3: CASSSPGGRGSNEQFF. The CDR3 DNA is TGTGCCAGCTCGAGCCCGGGGGGACGTGGTTCCAATGAGCAGTTCTTC.

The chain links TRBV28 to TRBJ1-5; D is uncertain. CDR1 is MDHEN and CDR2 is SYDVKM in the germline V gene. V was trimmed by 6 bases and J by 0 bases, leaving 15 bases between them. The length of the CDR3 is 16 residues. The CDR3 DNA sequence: TGTGCCAGCAGCTGGGATTGGACTGATAGCAATCAGCCCCAGCATTTT. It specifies CASSWDWTDSNQPQHF.

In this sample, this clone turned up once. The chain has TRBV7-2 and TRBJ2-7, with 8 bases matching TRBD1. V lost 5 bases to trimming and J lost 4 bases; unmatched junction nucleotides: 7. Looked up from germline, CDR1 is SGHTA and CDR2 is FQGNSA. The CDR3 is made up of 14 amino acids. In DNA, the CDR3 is TGTGCCAGCAGCGCTACAGGGGGTCGGTACGAGCAGTACTTC. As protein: CASSATGGRYEQYF.

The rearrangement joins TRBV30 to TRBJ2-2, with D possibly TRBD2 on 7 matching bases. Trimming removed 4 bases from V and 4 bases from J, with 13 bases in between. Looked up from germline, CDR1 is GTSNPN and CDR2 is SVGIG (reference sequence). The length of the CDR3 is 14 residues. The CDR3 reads CAWTRGGGTGELFF. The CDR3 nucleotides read TGTGCCTGGACTCGAGGGGGGGGCACCGGGGAGCTGTTTTTT. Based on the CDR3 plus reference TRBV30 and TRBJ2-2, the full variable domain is SQTIHQWPATLVQPVGSPLSLECTVEGTSNPNLYWYRQAAGRGLQLLFYSVGIGQISSEVPQNLSASRPQDRQFILSSKKLLLSDSGFYLCAWTRGGGTGELFFGEGSRLTVL.

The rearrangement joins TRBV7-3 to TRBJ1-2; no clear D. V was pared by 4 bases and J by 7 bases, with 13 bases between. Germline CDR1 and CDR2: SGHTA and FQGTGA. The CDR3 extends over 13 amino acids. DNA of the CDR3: TGTGCCAGCAGCTCCTCCCTCCGGGGTGGCTACACCTTC. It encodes CASSSSLRGGYTF.

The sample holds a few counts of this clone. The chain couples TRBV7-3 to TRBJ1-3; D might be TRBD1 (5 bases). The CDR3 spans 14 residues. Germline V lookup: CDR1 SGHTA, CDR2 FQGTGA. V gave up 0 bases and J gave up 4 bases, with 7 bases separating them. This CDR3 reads CASSLTGQGNTIYF. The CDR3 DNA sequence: TGTGCCAGCAGCTTAACAGGACAAGGAAACACCATATATTTT.

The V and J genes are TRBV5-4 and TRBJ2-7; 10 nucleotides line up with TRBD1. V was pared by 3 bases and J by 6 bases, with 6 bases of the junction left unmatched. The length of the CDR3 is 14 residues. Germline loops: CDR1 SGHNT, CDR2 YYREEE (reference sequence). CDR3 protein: CASSSGQGGFEQYF. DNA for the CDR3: TGTGCCAGCAGCTCCGGACAGGGGGGATTCGAGCAGTACTTC.

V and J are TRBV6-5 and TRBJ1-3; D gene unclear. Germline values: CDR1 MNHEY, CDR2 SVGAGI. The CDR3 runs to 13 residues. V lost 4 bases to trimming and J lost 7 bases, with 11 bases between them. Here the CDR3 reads CASSLEAGNTIYF. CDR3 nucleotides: TGTGCCAGCAGTTTAGAGGCCGGGAACACCATATATTTT.

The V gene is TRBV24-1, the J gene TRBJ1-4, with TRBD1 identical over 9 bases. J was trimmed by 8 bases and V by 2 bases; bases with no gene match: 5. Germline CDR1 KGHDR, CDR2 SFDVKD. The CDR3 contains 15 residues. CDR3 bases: TGTGCCACCAGTGATTCGGGACAGGGTGCCGAAAAACTGTTTTTT. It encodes CATSDSGQGAEKLFF.

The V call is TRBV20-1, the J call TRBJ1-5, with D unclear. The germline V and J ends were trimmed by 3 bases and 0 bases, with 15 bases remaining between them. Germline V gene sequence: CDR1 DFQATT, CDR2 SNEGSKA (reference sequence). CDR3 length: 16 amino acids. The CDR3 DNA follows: TGCAGTGCTAGTATACCGTCGGCGGTTAGCAATCAGCCCCAGCATTTT. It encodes CSASIPSAVSNQPQHF.

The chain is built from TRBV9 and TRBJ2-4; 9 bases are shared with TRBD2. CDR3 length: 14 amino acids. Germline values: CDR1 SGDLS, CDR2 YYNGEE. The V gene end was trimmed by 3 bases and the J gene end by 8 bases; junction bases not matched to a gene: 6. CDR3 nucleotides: TGTGCCAGCAGCGGTAGCGGGAGTCGGGACATTCAGTACTTC. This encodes CASSGSGSRDIQYF.

The CDR3 DNA reads TGTGCCAGCAGCCCCACGGGATTTATGCCTTCACCCCTCCACTTT. Its protein is CASSPTGFMPSPLHF. The chain is built from TRBV9 and TRBJ1-6, with no clear D. CDR1 SGDLS and CDR2 YYNGEE come from the germline V gene. The length of the CDR3 is 15 residues. Trimming pared 4 bases from V and 9 bases from J, leaving 17 bases between.

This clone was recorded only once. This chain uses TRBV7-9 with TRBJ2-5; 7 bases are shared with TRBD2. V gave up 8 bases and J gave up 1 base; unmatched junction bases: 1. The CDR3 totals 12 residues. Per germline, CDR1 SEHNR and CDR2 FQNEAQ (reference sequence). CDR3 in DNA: TGTGCCAGCTCGGGGGGCCAAGAGACCCAGTACTTC. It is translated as CASSGGQETQYF.